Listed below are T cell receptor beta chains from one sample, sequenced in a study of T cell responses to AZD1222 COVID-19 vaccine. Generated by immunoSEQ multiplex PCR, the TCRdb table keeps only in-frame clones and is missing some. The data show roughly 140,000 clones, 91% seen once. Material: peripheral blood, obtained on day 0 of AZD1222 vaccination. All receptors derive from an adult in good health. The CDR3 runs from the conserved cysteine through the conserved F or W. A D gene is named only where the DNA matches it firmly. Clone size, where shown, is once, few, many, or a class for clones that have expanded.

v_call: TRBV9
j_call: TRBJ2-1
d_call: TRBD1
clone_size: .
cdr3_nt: TGTGCCAGCAGCGAACTATCCGGGACAGGGCACGCTGAGCAGTTCTTC
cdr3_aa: CASSELSGTGHAEQFF

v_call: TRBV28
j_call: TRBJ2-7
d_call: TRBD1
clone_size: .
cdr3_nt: TGTGCCAGCAGTGCCGGGACAGGATTTTATGAGCAGTACTTC
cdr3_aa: CASSAGTGFYEQYF

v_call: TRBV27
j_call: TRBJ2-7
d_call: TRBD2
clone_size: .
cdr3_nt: TGTGCCACCGCGGGGGGGGCGTCGGACGAGCAGTACTTC
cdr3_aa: CATAGGASDEQYF

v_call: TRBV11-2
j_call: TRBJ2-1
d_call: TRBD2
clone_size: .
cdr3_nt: TGTGCCAGCGGGACTAGTGGCGACAATGAGCAGTTCTTC
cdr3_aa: CASGTSGDNEQFF

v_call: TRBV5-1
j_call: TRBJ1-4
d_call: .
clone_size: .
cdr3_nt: TGCGCCAGCAGCTCCCTTGGGGTTGGTGAAAAACTGTTTTTT
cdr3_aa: CASSSLGVGEKLFF

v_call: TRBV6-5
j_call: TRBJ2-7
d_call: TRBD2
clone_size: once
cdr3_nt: TGTGCCAGCAGACTGGGACTAGCGGGAGTAAGCGAGCAGTACTTC
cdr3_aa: CASRLGLAGVSEQYF

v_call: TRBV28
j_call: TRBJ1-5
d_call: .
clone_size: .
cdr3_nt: TGTGCCAGCAGTTTTCCGGGGAAGGGATTTGGCAATCAGCCCCAGCATTTT
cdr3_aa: CASSFPGKGFGNQPQHF

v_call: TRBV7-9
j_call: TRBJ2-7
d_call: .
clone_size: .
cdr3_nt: TGTGCCAGCAGCTTAGTGTCAGAGGCCGAGCAGTACTTC
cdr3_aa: CASSLVSEAEQYF

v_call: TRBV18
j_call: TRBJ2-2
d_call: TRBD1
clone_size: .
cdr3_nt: TGTGCCAGCTCACCAAACCCCACCGGGCCACAGGGGGCCGGGGAGCTGTTTTTT
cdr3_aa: CASSPNPTGPQGAGELFF

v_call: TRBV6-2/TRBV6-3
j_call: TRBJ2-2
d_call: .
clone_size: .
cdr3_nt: TGTGCCAGCAGTTACTGGGGGCCCACCGGGGAGCTGTTTTTT
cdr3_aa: CASSYWGPTGELFF

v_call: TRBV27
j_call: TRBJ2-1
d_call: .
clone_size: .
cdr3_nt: TGTGCCAGCAGTTCCCGGGGTCCAGGGAACAATGAGCAGTTCTTC
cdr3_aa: CASSSRGPGNNEQFF

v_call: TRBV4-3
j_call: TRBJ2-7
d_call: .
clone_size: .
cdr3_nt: TGCGCCAGCAGCCAAGATTTGGGGGAGCCCTACGAGCAGTACTTC
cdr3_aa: CASSQDLGEPYEQYF

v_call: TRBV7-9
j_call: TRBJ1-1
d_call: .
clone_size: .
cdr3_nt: TGTGCCAGCAGCTTAAGGACCGGAAAGAACACTGAAGCTTTCTTT
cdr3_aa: CASSLRTGKNTEAFF

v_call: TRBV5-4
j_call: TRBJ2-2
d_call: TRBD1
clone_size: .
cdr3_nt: TGTGCCAGCAGCCCCGAAGGACAGGGTTGGGGCACCGGGGAGCTGTTTTTT
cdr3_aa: CASSPEGQGWGTGELFF

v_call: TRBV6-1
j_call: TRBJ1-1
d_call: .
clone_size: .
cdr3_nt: TGTGCCAGCAGCTCTAGTACAGGCAACACTGAAGCTTTCTTT
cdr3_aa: CASSSSTGNTEAFF

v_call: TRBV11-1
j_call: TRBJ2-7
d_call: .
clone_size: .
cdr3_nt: TGTGCCAGCAGCTCAACCGGACCAGAGACGACCTACGAGCAGTACTTC
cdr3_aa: CASSSTGPETTYEQYF

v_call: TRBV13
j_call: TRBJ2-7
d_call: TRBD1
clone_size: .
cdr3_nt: TGTGCCAGCAGCTTCCGACAGGGGAACTCCTACGAGCAGTACTTC
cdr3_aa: CASSFRQGNSYEQYF

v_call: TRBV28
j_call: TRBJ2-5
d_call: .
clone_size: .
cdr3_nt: TGTGCCAGCACCCTAGGGGGCCAAGAGACCCAGTACTTC
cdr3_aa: CASTLGGQETQYF

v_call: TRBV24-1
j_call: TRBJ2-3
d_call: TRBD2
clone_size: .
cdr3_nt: TGTGCCACCAGTGACCCATATGGGAGCGAGCGGGAGTCTCCCGATAGCACAGATACGCAGTATTTT
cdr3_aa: CATSDPYGSERESPDSTDTQYF

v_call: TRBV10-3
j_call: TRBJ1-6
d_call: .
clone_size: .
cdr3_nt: TGTGCCATCAGTGATGGGGGGGAGAGGGCACCCCTCCACTTT
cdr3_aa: CAISDGGERAPLHF

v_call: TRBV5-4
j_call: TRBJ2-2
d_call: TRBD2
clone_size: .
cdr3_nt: TGTGCCAGCAGCTTGCGAATACTAGCGGGTAATACCGGGGAGCTGTTTTTT
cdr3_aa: CASSLRILAGNTGELFF

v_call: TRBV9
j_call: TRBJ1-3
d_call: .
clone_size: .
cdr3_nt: TGTGCCAGCAGCCCCTATCGTTATTTGGACTCTGGAAACACCATATATTTT
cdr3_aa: CASSPYRYLDSGNTIYF

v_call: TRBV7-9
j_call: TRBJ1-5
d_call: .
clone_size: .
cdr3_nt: TGTGCCAGCAGCTTAATCAATCAGCCCCAGCATTTT
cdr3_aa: CASSLINQPQHF

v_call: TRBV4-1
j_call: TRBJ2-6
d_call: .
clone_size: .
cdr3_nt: TGCGCCAGCAGCAGCGGACGGACAAATTCTGGGGCCAACGTCCTGACTTTC
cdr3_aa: CASSSGRTNSGANVLTF

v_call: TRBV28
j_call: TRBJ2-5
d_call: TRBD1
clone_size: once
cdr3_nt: TGTGCCACCTACTCAGGGGGTAGGCAAGAGACCCAGTACTTC
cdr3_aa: CATYSGGRQETQYF

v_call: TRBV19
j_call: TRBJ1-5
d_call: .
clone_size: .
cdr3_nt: TGTGCCTCCCTCCGGGGGCAGGGTACTCAGCCCCAGCATTTT
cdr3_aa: CASLRGQGTQPQHF

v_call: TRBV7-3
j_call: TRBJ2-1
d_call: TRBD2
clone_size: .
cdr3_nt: TGTGCCAGCAGCTTCCGGACTAGCGGGACAAAAAATGAGCAGTTCTTC
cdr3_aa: CASSFRTSGTKNEQFF

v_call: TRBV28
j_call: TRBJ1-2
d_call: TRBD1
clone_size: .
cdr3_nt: TGTGCCAGCAGTTTATCCGACAGGGGGGGGTATGGCTACACCTTC
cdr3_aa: CASSLSDRGGYGYTF

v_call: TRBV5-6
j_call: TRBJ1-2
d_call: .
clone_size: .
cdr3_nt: TGTGCCAGCAGCTTAACGGTCCTGACCAGGGTCGAAGGATATGGCTACACCTTC
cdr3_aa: CASSLTVLTRVEGYGYTF

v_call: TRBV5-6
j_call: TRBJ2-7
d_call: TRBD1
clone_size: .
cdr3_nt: TGTGCCAGCAGCAGCCGGGACAGGGGCTTTCACGAGCAGTACTTC
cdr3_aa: CASSSRDRGFHEQYF

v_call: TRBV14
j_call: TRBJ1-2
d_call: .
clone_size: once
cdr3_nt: TGTGCCAGCAGCCAAACCCTATCAGCTTTGCGGGGGCTGGGTGGCTACACCTTC
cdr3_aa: CASSQTLSALRGLGGYTF

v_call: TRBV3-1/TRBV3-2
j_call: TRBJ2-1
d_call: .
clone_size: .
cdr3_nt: TGTGCCAGCAGCCATGGATCGGGCTACTACAATGAGCAGTTCTTC
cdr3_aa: CASSHGSGYYNEQFF

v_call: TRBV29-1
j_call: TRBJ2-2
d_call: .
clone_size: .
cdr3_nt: TGCAGCGTTAAGTGGGGTGTTACCGGGGAGCTGTTTTTT
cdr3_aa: CSVKWGVTGELFF

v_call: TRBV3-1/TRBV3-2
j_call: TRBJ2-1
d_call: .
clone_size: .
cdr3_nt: TGTGCCAGCAGCCGCAAGCCGGGATTGGATCAGTTCTTC
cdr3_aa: CASSRKPGLDQFF

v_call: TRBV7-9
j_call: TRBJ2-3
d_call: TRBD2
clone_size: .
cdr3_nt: TGTGCCAGCAGCCGAGATCATAGCGGGAGAAGGACAGATACGCAGTATTTT
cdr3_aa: CASSRDHSGRRTDTQYF

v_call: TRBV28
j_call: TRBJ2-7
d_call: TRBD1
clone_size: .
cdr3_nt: TGTGCCAGCAGTCCCGGGACAGGGCAGTCGGGGCAGTACTTC
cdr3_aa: CASSPGTGQSGQYF

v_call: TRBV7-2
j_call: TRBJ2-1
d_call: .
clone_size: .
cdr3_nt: TGTGCCAGCAGCTTACGGCGGGCTGCTTGGAATGAGCAGTTCTTC
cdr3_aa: CASSLRRAAWNEQFF

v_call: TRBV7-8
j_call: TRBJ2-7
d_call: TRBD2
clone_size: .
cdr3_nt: TGTGCCAGCAGCTTATGGGGAGAGCGGGACCCCCGTGAGGAGCAGTACTTC
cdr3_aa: CASSLWGERDPREEQYF

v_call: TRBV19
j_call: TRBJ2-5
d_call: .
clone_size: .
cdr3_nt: TGTGCCAGTAGTCGCGGGGAAGAGAGACCCCAGTACTTC
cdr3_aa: CASSRGEERPQYF

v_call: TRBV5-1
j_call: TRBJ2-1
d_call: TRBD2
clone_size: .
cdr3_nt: TGCGCCAGCAGCTTGGTGACTAGCGGGGTGAATGAGCAGTTCTTC
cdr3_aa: CASSLVTSGVNEQFF

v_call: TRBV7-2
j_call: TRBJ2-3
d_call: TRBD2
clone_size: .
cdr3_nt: TGTGCCAGCAGCTTATCCCCCCACTCGGCTAGCGGGGGCACAGATACGCAGTATTTT
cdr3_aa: CASSLSPHSASGGTDTQYF

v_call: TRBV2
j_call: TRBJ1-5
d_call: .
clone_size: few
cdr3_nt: TGTGCCACGAGACAGGAGGGCAATCAGCCCCAGCATTTT
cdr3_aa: CATRQEGNQPQHF

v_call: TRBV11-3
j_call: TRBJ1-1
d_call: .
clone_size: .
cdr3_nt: TGTGCCAGCAGCTTAGTATCGAACACTGAAGCTTTCTTT
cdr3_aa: CASSLVSNTEAFF

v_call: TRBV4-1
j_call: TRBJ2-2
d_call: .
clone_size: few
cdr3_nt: TGCGCCAGCAGCCAAGGAGTGGGTGCAGCCACCGGGGAGCTGTTTTTT
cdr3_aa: CASSQGVGAATGELFF